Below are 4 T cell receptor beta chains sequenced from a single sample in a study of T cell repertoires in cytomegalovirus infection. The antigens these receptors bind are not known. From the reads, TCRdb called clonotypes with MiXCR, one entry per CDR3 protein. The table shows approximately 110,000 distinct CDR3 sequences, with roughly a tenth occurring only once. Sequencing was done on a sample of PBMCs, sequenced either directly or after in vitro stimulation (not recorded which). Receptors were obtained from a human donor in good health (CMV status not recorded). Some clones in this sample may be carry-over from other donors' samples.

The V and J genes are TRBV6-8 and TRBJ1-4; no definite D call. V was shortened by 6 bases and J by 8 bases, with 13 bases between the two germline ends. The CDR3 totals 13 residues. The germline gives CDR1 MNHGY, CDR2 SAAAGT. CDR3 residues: CASRMTRREKLFF. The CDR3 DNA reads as TGTGCCAGCAGGATGACTAGGCGCGAAAAACTGTTTTTT.

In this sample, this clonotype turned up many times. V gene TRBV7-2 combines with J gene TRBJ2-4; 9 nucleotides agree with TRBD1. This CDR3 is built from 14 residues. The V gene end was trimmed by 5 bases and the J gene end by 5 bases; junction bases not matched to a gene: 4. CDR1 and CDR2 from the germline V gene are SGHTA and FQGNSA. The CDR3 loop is CASSPRQGENIQYF. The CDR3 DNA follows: TGTGCCAGCAGCCCCAGACAGGGGGAAAACATTCAGTACTTC. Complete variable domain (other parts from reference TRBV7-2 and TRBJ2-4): GAGVSQSPSNKVTEKGKDVELRCDPISGHTALYWYRQSLGQGLEFLIYFQGNSAPDKSGLPSDRFSAERTGGSVSTLTIQRTQQEDSAVYLCASSPRQGENIQYFGAGTRLSVL.

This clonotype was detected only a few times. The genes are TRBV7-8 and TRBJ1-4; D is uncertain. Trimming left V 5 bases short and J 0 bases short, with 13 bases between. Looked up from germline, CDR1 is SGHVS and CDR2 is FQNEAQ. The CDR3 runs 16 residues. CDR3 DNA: TGTGCCAGCAGCATTGCTCCGGGTGCAACTAATGAAAAACTGTTTTTT. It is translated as CASSIAPGATNEKLFF.

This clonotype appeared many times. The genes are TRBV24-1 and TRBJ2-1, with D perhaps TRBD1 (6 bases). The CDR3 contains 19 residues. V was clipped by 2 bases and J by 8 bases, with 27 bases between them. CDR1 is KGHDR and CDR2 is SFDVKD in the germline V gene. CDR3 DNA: TGTGCCACCAGTGATTGGGGCTTGGGCGACAGGACAACCCTTCATGAGCAGTTCTTC. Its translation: CATSDWGLGDRTTLHEQFF.